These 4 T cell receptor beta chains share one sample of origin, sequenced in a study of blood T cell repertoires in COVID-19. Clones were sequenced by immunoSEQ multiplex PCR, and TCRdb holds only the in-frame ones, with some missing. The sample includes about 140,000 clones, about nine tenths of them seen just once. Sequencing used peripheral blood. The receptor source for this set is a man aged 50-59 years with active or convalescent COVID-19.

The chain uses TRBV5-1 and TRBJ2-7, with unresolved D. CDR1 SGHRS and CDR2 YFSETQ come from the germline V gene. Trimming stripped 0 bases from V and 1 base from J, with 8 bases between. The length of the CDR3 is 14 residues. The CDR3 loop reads CASSLEPPSYEQYF. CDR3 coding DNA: TGCGCCAGCAGCTTGGAGCCTCCTTCCTACGAGCAGTACTTC.

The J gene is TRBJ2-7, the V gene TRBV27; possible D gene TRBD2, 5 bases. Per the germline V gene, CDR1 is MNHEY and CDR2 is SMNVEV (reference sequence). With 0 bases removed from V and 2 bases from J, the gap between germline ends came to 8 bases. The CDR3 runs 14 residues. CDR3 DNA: TGTGCCAGCAGTTTATCGCGGGCAGCCTACGAGCAGTACTTC. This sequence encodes CASSLSRAAYEQYF.

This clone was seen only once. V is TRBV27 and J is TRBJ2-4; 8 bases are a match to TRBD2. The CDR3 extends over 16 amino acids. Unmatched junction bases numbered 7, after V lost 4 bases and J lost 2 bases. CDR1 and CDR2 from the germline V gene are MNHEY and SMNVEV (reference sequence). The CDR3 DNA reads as TGTGCCAGCAGTTCCCGAGCGGGAGTTACCAAAAACATTCAGTACTTC. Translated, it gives CASSSRAGVTKNIQYF.

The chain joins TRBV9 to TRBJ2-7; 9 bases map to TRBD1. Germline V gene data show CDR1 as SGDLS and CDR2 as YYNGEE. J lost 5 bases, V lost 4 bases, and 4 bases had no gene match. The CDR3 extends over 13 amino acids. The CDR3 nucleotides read TGTGCCAGCAGCCCGGGACAGGGCAACGAGCAGTACTTC. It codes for CASSPGQGNEQYF.